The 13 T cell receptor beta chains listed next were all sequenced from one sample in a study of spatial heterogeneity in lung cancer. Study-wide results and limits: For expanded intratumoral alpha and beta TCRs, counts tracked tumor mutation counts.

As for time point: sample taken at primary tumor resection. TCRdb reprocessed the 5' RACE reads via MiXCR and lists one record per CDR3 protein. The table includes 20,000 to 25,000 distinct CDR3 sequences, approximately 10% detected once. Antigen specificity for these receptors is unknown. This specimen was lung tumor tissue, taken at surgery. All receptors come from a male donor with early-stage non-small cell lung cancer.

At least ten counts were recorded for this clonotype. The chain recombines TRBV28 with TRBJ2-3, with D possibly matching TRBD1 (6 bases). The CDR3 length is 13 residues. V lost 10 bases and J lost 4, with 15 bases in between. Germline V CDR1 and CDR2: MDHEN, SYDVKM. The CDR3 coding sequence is TGTGCCACCACGGACAGCTTTTCAGATACGCAGTATTTT. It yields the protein CATTDSFSDTQYF. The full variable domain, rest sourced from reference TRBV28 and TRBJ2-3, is DVKVTQSSRYLVKRTGEKVFLECVQDMDHENMFWYRQDPGLGLRLIYFSYDVKMKEKGDIPEGYSVSREKKERFSLILESASTNQTSMYLCATTDSFSDTQYFGPGTRLTVL.

The CDR3 nucleotides are TGTGCCAGCAGGTCCAATTGGGACAGCACTAATTCACCCCTCCACTTT. Its protein is CASRSNWDSTNSPLHF. V usage is TRBV6-5 and J usage is TRBJ1-6; 7 nucleotides agree with TRBD1. CDR3 size: 16 residues. V shed 6 bases, J shed 6 bases, and the junction held 11 bases outside the gene matches. Germline assignment: CDR1 MNHEY and CDR2 SVGAGI.

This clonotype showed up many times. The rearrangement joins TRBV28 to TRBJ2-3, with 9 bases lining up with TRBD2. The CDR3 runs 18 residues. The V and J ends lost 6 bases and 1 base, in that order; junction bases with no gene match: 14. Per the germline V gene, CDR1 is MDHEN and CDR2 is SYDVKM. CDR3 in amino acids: CASSFKGVSGRGTDTQYF. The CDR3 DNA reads TGTGCCAGCAGCTTCAAGGGGGTTAGCGGGAGAGGCACAGATACGCAGTATTTT.

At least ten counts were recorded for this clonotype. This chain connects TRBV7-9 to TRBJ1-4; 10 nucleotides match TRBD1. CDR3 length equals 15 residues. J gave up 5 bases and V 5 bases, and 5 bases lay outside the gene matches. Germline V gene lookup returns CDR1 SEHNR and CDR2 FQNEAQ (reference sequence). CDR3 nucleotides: TGTGCCAGCAGCGACCGGGACAGGGGAAATGAAAAACTGTTTTTT. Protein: CASSDRDRGNEKLFF.

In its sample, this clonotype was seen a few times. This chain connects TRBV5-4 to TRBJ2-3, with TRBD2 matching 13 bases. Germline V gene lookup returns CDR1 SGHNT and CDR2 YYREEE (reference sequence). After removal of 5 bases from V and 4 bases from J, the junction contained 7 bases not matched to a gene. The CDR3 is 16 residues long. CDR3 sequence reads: CASRGTSGGAPDTQYF. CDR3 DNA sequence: TGTGCCAGCAGGGGCACTAGCGGGGGGGCCCCAGATACGCAGTATTTT. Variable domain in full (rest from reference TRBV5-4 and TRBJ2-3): ETGVTQSPTHLIKTRGQQVTLRCSSQSGHNTVSWYQQALGQGPQFIFQYYREEENGRGNFPPRFSGLQFPNYSSELNVNALELDDSALYLCASRGTSGGAPDTQYFGPGTRLTVL.

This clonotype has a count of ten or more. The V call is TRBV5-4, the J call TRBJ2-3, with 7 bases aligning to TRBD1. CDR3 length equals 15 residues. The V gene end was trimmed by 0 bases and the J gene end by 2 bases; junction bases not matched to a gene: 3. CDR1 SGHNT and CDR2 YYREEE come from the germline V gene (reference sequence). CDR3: CASSLATGPTDTQYF. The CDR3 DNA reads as TGTGCCAGCAGCTTGGCGACAGGGCCCACAGATACGCAGTATTTT.

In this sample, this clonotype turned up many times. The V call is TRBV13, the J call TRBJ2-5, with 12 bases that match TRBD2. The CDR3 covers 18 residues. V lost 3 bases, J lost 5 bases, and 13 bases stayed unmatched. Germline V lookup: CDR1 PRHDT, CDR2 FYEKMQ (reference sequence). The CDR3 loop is CASSFRRLAGELGETQYF. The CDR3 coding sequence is TGTGCCAGCAGCTTCCGTCGACTAGCGGGAGAGCTCGGGGAGACCCAGTACTTC. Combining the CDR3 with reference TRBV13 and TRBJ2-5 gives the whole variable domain AAGVIQSPRHLIKEKRETATLKCYPIPRHDTVYWYQQGPGQDPQFLISFYEKMQSDKGSIPDRFSAQQFSDYHSELNMSSLELGDSALYFCASSFRRLAGELGETQYFGPGTRLLVL.

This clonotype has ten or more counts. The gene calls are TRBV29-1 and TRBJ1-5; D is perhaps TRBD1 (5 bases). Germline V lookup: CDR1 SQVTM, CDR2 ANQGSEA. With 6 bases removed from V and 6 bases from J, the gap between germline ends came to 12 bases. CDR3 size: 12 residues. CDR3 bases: TGCAGCGTGGCGGGGGGTGGTCAGCCCCAGCATTTT. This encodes CSVAGGGQPQHF.

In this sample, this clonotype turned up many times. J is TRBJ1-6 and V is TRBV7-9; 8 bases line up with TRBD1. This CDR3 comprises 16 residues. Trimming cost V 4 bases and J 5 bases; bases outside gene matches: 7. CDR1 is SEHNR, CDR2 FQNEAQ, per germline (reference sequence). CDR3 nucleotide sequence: TGTGCCAGCAGCTCCTACGGACAGGGAGATAATTCACCCCTCCACTTT. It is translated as CASSSYGQGDNSPLHF.

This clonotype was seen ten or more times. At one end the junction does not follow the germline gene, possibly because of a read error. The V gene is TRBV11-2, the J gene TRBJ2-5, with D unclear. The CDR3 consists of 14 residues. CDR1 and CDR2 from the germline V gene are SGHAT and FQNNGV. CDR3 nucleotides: TGTGCCAGCAGGTTAGGTCATAGGACCGAGACCCAGTACTTC. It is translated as CASRLGHRTETQYF.

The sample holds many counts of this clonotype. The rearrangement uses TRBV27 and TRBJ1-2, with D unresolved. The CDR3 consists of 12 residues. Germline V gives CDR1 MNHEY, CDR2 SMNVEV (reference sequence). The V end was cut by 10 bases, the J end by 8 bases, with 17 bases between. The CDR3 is CATTDSFGGYTF. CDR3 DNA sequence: TGTGCCACCACGGACTCCTTCGGGGGCTACACCTTC.

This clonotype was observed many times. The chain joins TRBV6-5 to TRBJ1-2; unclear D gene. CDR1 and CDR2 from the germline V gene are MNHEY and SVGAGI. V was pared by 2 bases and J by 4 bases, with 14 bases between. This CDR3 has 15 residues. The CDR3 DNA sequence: TGTGCCAGCAGTTACACGGGCATCGACCTCTATGGCTACACCTTC. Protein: CASSYTGIDLYGYTF.

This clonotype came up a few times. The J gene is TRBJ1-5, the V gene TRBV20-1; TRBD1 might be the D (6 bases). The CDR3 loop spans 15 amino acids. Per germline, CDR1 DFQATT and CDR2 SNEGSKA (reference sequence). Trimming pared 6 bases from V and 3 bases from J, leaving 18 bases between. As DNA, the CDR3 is TGCAGTGCGGCGGGGGGGGCCAGGTCCAATCAGCCCCAGCATTTT. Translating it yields CSAAGGARSNQPQHF.